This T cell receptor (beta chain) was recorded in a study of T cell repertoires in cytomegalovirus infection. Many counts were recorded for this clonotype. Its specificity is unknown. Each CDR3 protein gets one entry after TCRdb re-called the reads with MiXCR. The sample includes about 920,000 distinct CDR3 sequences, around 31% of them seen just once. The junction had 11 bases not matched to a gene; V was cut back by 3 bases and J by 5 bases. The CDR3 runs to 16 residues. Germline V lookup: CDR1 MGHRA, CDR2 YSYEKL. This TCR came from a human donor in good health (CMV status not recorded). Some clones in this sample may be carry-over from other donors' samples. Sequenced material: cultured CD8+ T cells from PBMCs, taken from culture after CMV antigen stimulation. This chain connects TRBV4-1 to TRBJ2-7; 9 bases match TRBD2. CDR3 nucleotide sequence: TGCGCCAGCAGCCATATCGCGGGGGGGGCAATCCACGAGCAGTACTTC. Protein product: CASSHIAGGAIHEQYF.